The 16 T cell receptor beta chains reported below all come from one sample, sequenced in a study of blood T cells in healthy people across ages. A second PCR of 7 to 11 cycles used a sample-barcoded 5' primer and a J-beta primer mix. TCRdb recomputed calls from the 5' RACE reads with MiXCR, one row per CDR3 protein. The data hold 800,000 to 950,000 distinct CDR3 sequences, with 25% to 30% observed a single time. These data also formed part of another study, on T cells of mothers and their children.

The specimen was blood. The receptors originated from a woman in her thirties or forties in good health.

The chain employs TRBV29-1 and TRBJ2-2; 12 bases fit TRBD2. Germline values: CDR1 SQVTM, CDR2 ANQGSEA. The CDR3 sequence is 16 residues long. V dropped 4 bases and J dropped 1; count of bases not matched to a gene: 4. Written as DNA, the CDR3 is TGCAGCGTTGCCCGGACTAGCGGGGTGAACACCGGGGAGCTGTTTTTT. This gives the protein CSVARTSGVNTGELFF.

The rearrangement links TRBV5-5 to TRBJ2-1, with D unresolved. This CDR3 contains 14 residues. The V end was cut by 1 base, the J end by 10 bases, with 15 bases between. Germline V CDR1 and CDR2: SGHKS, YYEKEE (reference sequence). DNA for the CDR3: TGTGCCAGCAGCTTGCAGGCTCTCGATAGGGAGCAGTTCTTC. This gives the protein CASSLQALDREQFF.

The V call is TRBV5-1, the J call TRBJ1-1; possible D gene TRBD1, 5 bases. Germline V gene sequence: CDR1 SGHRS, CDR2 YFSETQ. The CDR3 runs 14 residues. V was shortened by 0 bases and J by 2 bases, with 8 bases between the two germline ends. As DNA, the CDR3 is TGCGCCAGCAGCTTGGTGGGGGACAACACTGAAGCTTTCTTT. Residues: CASSLVGDNTEAFF.

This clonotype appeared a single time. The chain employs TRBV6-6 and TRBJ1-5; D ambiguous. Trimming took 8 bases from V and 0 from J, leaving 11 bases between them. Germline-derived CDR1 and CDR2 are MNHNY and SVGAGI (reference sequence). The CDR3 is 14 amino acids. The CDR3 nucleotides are TGTGCCAGCGGTCTTACAGTTAGCAATCAGCCCCAGCATTTT. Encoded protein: CASGLTVSNQPQHF.

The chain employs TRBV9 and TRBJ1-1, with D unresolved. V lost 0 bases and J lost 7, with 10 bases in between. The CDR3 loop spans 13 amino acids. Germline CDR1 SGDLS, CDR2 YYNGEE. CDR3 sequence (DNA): TGTGCCAGCAGCGTAGAAACGAACGTTGAAGCTTTCTTT. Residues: CASSVETNVEAFF.

CDR3 nucleotide sequence: TGCAGTGCTAGACTGGTGAGGGGGCAATACCAGCAGTACTTC. It yields the protein CSARLVRGQYQQYF. The V call is TRBV20-1, the J call TRBJ2-5; TRBD1 agrees at 7 bases. The trim removed 2 bases at V and 11 bases at J, leaving 14 bases unmatched. CDR1 is DFQATT and CDR2 is SNEGSKA in the germline V gene (reference sequence). This CDR3 spans 14 amino acids.

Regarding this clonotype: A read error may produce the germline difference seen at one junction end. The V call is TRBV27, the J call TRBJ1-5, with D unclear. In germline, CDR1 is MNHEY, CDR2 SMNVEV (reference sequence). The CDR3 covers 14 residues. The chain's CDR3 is CASSLRYSNQPRHF. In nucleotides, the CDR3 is TGTGCCAGCAGTTTGAGGTATAGCAATCAGCCCCGGCATTTT.

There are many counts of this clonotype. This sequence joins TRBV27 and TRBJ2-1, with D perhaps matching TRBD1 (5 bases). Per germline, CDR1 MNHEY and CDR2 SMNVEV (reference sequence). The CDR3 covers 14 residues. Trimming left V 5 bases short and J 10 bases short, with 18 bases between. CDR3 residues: CASSLYRSRFEQFF. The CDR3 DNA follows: TGTGCCAGCAGTCTTTACAGGTCTCGGTTCGAGCAGTTCTTC.

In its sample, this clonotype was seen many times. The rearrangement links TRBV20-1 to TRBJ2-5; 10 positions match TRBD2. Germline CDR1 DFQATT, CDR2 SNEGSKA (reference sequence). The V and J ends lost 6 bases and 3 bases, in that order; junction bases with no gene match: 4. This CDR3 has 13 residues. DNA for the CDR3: TGCAGTGCGGGACTAGCGAGGGAAGAGACCCAGTACTTC. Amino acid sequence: CSAGLAREETQYF.

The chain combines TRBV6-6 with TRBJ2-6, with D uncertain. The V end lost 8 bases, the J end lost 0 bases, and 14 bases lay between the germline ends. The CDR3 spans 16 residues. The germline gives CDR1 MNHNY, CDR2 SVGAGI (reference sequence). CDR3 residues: CASRPVRSSGANVLTF. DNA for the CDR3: TGTGCCAGCCGTCCGGTCCGGAGCTCTGGGGCCAACGTCCTGACTTTC.

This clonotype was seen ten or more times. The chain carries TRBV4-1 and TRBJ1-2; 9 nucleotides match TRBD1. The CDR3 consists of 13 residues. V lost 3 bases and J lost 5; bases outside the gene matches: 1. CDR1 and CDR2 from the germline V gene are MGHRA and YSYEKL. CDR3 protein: CASSQTGGYGYTF. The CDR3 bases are TGCGCCAGCAGCCAGACAGGGGGGTATGGCTACACCTTC.

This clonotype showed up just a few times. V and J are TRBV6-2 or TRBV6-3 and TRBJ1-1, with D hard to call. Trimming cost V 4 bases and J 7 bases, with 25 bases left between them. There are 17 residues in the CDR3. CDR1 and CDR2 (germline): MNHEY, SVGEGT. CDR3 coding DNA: TGTGCCAGCAGTTTATCTGGCGATGAACTCAGGACGAGTGAAGCTTTCTTT. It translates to CASSLSGDELRTSEAFF.

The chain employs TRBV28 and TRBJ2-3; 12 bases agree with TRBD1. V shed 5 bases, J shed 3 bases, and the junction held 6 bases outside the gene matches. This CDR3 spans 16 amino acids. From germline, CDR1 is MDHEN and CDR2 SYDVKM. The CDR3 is CASSIGTGGRTDTQYF. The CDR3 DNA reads TGTGCCAGCAGTATCGGGACAGGGGGCCGTACAGATACGCAGTATTTT.

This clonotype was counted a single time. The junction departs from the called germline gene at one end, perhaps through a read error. The CDR3 is CAGSSIQGARQTYEQYF. CDR3 coding DNA: TGTGCCGGCAGCTCCATACAGGGGGCCCGACAGACCTACGAGCAGTACTTC. The V call is TRBV7-9, the J call TRBJ2-7; 9 bases line up with TRBD1. CDR3 length: 17 amino acids. Germline CDR1 and CDR2: SEHNR and FQNEAQ (reference sequence).

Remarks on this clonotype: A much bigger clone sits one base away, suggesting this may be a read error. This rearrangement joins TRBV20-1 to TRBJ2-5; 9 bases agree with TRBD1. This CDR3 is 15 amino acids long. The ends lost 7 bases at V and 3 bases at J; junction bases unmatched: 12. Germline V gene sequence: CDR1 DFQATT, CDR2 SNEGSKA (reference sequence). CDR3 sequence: CSVKFTGGIEETQYF. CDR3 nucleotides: TGCAGTGTTAAATTCACAGGGGGCATCGAAGAGACCCAGTACTTC.

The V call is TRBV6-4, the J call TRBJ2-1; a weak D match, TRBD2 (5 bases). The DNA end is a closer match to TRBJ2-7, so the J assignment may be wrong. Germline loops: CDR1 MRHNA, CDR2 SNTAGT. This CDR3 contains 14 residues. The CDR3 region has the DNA TGTGCCAGCAGTGACAAGGGCGGGCACAATGAGCAGTACTTC. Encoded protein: CASSDKGGHNEQYF.